This T cell receptor beta chain came from a study of T cell clones after liver transplantation. V lost 5 bases and J 2 bases, leaving 9 bases between the germline ends. Germline CDR1 is MDHEN and CDR2 is SYDVKM. The CDR3 length is 13 residues. Profiling relied on immunoSEQ multiplex PCR, and the TCRdb table lists in-frame clones only, not all of them. The sample has fewer than 65,000 clones, roughly nine tenths seen once. The sequence derives from a human patient who received a liver transplant. Some T cells may be graft donor cells. The gene calls are TRBV28 and TRBJ2-5; D perhaps matches TRBD1 (5 bases). Sequences were derived from CD8+ T cells from blood, sampled 12 months after liver transplant. CDR3 sequence: CASSQQGQETQYF. CDR3 nucleotide sequence: TGTGCCAGCAGTCAGCAGGGACAAGAGACCCAGTACTTC. The complete variable domain, with remaining parts taken from reference TRBV28 and TRBJ2-5, reads DVKVTQSSRYLVKRTGEKVFLECVQDMDHENMFWYRQDPGLGLRLIYFSYDVKMKEKGDIPEGYSVSREKKERFSLILESASTNQTSMYLCASSQQGQETQYFGPGTRLLVL.